The 10 T cell receptor beta chains reported below all come from one sample, sequenced in a study of blood T cell repertoires in COVID-19. Sequenced by immunoSEQ multiplex PCR; TCRdb stores in-frame clones only, minus some. This table has roughly 180,000 clones, about 85% appearing once. The source material was PBMCs or T cells enriched from blood (not recorded which). These receptors were obtained from a woman in her thirties who had recovered from COVID-19.

The chain recombines TRBV10-1 with TRBJ2-2; 7 nucleotides align to TRBD1. After removal of 2 bases from V and 3 bases from J, the junction contained 3 bases not matched to a gene. The CDR3 spans 15 residues. Germline V CDR1 and CDR2: WNHNN, SYGVQD (reference sequence). The CDR3 DNA reads TGCGCCAGCAGTGAGCCGGGACAGTACACCGGGGAGCTGTTTTTT. Encoded protein: CASSEPGQYTGELFF.

The gene calls are TRBV11-2 and TRBJ1-5; 8 bases line up with TRBD1. Unmatched junction bases numbered 5, after V lost 5 bases and J lost 2 bases. Germline V gene lookup returns CDR1 SGHAT and CDR2 FQNNGV. The CDR3 sequence is 15 residues long. The CDR3 DNA sequence: TGTGCCAGCAGCGAAAACAGGGGGGGCAATCAGCCCCAGCATTTT. Residues: CASSENRGGNQPQHF.

In the case of this clone: Other DNA sequences in this sample translate to the same CDR3. This sequence joins TRBV7-3 and TRBJ2-5; D gene uncertain. The ends were cut back, 5 bases at V and 5 bases at J, with 9 bases in the middle. Germline V gives CDR1 SGHTA, CDR2 FQGTGA. CDR3 length: 12 residues. The CDR3 DNA reads TGTGCCAGCAGCGCGTCCGGGGAGACCCAGTACTTC. Translating gives CASSASGETQYF.

This clone came up a few times. The rearrangement links TRBV19 to TRBJ2-1; TRBD2 aligns across 8 bases. V was clipped by 7 bases and J by 8 bases; unmatched bases: 10. Germline assignment: CDR1 LNHDA and CDR2 SQIVND (reference sequence). The CDR3 has 14 residues. CDR3 DNA: TGTGCCAGTACCAATACGGGGGGGCCCGATGAGCAGTTCTTC. It specifies CASTNTGGPDEQFF.

The genes are TRBV6-2 or TRBV6-3 and TRBJ1-2; unclear D gene. V lost 0 bases and J 5 bases, leaving 13 bases between the germline ends. In germline, CDR1 is MNHEY, CDR2 SVGEGT. This CDR3 is built from 15 residues. The CDR3 DNA reads as TGTGCCAGCAGTTACTCGATGACAAGTGGGTATGGCTACACCTTC. Protein sequence: CASSYSMTSGYGYTF.

This chain uses TRBV4-1 with TRBJ1-1; 7 bases match TRBD1. V gave up 3 bases and J gave up 3 bases; unmatched junction bases: 7. Germline V CDR1 and CDR2: MGHRA, YSYEKL. The CDR3 spans 15 residues. The CDR3 sequence is CASSHRFDRDTEAFF. The CDR3 coding sequence is TGCGCCAGCAGCCACCGTTTTGACAGGGACACTGAAGCTTTCTTT.

This clone has only a few counts. V gene TRBV6-1 combines with J gene TRBJ1-1; D not resolved. V gave up 6 bases and J gave up 7 bases, with 15 bases separating them. The CDR3 has 13 amino acids. The germline CDR1 and CDR2 sequences are MNHNS and SASEGT. CDR3 coding DNA: TGTGCCAGCAGATATCAGGAGGGTTATGAAGCTTTCTTT. It specifies CASRYQEGYEAFF.

V gene TRBV5-6 combines with J gene TRBJ1-2, with no clear D. The ends were cut back, 2 bases at V and 3 bases at J, with 11 bases in the middle. This CDR3 is 14 amino acids long. The germline V gene encodes CDR1 SGHDT and CDR2 YYEEEE. CDR3: CASSFIQAYYGYTF. The CDR3 nucleotides read TGTGCCAGCAGCTTCATTCAGGCTTACTATGGCTACACCTTC.

This clone was recorded only once. V usage is TRBV29-1 and J usage is TRBJ1-1, with D unresolved. Trimming removed 4 bases from V and 1 base from J, with 19 bases in between. Germline V gene lookup returns CDR1 SQVTM and CDR2 ANQGSEA. The CDR3 extends over 16 amino acids. As DNA, the CDR3 is TGCAGCGTTGGAGGCAGTTCCAGTATAGGGAACACTGAAGCTTTCTTT. Translated, it gives CSVGGSSSIGNTEAFF.

This sequence joins TRBV4-1 and TRBJ2-3; 10 bases map to TRBD1. V was pared by 4 bases and J by 6 bases, with 7 bases of the junction left unmatched. The CDR3 is made up of 15 amino acids. The germline CDR1 and CDR2 sequences are MGHRA and YSYEKL. The CDR3 protein is CASSPRDRGFDTQYF. CDR3 sequence (DNA): TGCGCCAGCAGCCCCCGGGACAGGGGATTCGATACGCAGTATTTT.